Listed below are T cell receptor beta chains from one sample, sequenced in a study of blood T cell repertoires in COVID-19. TCRdb's copy holds only in-frame clones and misses some; the assay was immunoSEQ multiplex PCR. The sample has around 150,000 clones, over 85% seen once; the top ten hold about a sixth. The sequencing input was peripheral blood. These receptors were obtained from a man aged 55 to 69 with active or convalescent COVID-19. The CDR3 runs from the conserved cysteine through the conserved F or W. D genes are given only for firm matches.

v_call	j_call	d_call	cdr3_aa
TRBV5-1	TRBJ1-1	.	CASSFNTRGGTEAFF
TRBV5-1	TRBJ1-1	TRBD1	CASSSGQGVNTEAFF
TRBV6-5	TRBJ2-7	TRBD1	CASSYRGQGAIYEQYF
TRBV27	TRBJ2-2	TRBD2	CASSRATSGSGELFF
TRBV6-5	TRBJ2-3	.	CASSSGDRNTQYF
TRBV2	TRBJ2-6	.	CASRQGSGANVLTF
TRBV5-1	TRBJ1-3	.	CASSSEGSGNTIYF
TRBV10-3	TRBJ2-3	TRBD2	CAISDSGGSTDTQYF
TRBV6-5	TRBJ1-1	TRBD1	CASSFSGQANTEAFF
TRBV5-1	TRBJ2-3	TRBD2	CASSQGTSGFRTDTQYF
TRBV7-9	TRBJ2-7	.	CASSLVGVNEQYF
TRBV19	TRBJ2-3	TRBD1	CASRLQGLDADTQYF
TRBV10-1	TRBJ2-7	TRBD1	CASRGQFSYEQYF
TRBV19	TRBJ2-5	TRBD1	CASSITDRQETQYF
TRBV7-2	TRBJ2-1	TRBD1	CASSPGQGVYNEQFF
TRBV5-1	TRBJ2-1	.	CASSTSTGNEQFF
TRBV18	TRBJ2-5	TRBD2	CASSPFGGGGRQETQYF
TRBV30	TRBJ2-7	.	CAWSVRGRDYEQYF
TRBV7-8	TRBJ1-3	TRBD1	CASSLDRAGSGNTIYF
TRBV7-2	TRBJ1-2	TRBD1	CASSLEGQRGHGYTF
TRBV4-1	TRBJ2-1	TRBD2	CASSQASGGAFYNEQFF
TRBV18	TRBJ1-1	.	CASSRPTAMNTEAFF
TRBV18	TRBJ1-6	TRBD1	CASSPNGGGSTPLHF
TRBV13	TRBJ1-4	.	CASSLGRSNEKLFF
TRBV5-1	TRBJ1-1	TRBD1	CASSHTLTGWNTEAFF
TRBV27	TRBJ2-5	TRBD1	CASSPMTGIQETQYF
TRBV7-9	TRBJ2-1	TRBD2	CASSPTPWTSGITVNEQFF
TRBV19	TRBJ1-1	TRBD1	CASSMGTGRNTEAFF